Shown below are 10 T cell receptor beta chains from a single sample sequenced in a study of T cells in localized non-small cell lung cancer. Clones were sequenced by immunoSEQ multiplex PCR, and TCRdb holds only the in-frame ones, with some missing. The table lists around 41,000 clones, 83% of them singletons. The specimen comprised PBMCs, sampled before any cancer treatment. The receptors were sampled from a man aged 40 to 75 with stage II lung adenocarcinoma.

This sequence joins TRBV18 and TRBJ2-4; D remains unclear. V was clipped by 0 bases and J by 0 bases, with 6 bases between them. The CDR3 covers 15 residues. CDR1 KGHSH and CDR2 LQKENI come from the germline V gene. The CDR3 reads CASSPPSVAKNIQYF. In DNA, the CDR3 is TGTGCCAGCTCACCACCCAGCGTAGCCAAAAACATTCAGTACTTC.

V and J are TRBV2 and TRBJ2-7; TRBD2 matches at 15 bases. Germline V gives CDR1 SNHLY, CDR2 FYNNEI. The CDR3 spans 18 residues. Trimming cost V 7 bases and J 0 bases; bases outside gene matches: 10. CDR3 region: CASILGLAGGIRSYEQYF. The CDR3 nucleotides are TGTGCCAGCATCTTGGGACTAGCGGGAGGTATCCGCTCCTACGAGCAGTACTTC. The variable domain in full, completed from reference TRBV2 and TRBJ2-7, reads EPEVTQTPSHQVTQMGQEVILRCVPISNHLYFYWYRQILGQKVEFLVSFYNNEISEKSEIFDDQFSVERPDGSNFTLKIRSTKLEDSAMYFCASILGLAGGIRSYEQYFGPGTRLTVT.

The chain carries TRBV7-2 and TRBJ2-5; D tentatively fits TRBD1 or TRBD2 (5 bases each). The CDR3 runs to 13 residues. Germline lookup yields CDR1 SGHTA and CDR2 FQGNSA. Trimming cost V 5 bases and J 1 base, with 8 bases left between them. CDR3 sequence: CASSRDVQETQYF. CDR3 nucleotide sequence: TGTGCCAGCAGCCGGGACGTCCAAGAGACCCAGTACTTC.

This sequence joins TRBV28 and TRBJ2-5; D gene unclear. The CDR3 consists of 14 residues. In germline, CDR1 is MDHEN, CDR2 SYDVKM. Trimming took off 6 bases at V and 3 bases at J, with 14 bases between the two ends. The CDR3 sequence: CASSPIGQKETQYF. For the CDR3, the DNA is TGTGCCAGCAGCCCTATAGGGCAGAAAGAGACCCAGTACTTC. Supplemented by reference TRBV28 and TRBJ2-5, the full variable domain reads DVKVTQSSRYLVKRTGEKVFLECVQDMDHENMFWYRQDPGLGLRLIYFSYDVKMKEKGDIPEGYSVSREKKERFSLILESASTNQTSMYLCASSPIGQKETQYFGPGTRLLVL.

This chain uses TRBV5-1 with TRBJ1-1, with a tentative D call TRBD1 (5 bases). CDR1 and CDR2 from the germline V gene are SGHRS and YFSETQ. V dropped 0 bases and J dropped 0 bases, with 12 bases sitting between them. The CDR3 totals 16 residues. CDR3 in DNA: TGCGCCAGCAGCTTGGGGGCAGGGACCATGAACACTGAAGCTTTCTTT. Its translation is CASSLGAGTMNTEAFF. Together with reference TRBV5-1 and TRBJ1-1, the CDR3 gives the full variable domain: KAGVTQTPRYLIKTRGQQVTLSCSPISGHRSVSWYQQTPGQGLQFLFEYFSETQRNKGNFPGRFSGRQFSNSRSEMNVSTLELGDSALYLCASSLGAGTMNTEAFFGQGTRLTVV.

This clone appeared a single time. The J gene is TRBJ2-3, the V gene TRBV11-2; D is unclear. Germline values: CDR1 SGHAT, CDR2 FQNNGV. Trimming took off 8 bases at V and 5 bases at J, with 8 bases between the two ends. This CDR3 region has 11 residues. The CDR3 bases are TGTGCCAGCGGCAATCGAGATACGCAGTATTTT. Protein product: CASGNRDTQYF.

The J gene is TRBJ2-1, the V gene TRBV9; weak D call: TRBD1 (6 bases). The CDR3 length is 16 residues. The germline V gene has CDR1 SGDLS and CDR2 YYNGEE. Trimming took off 4 bases at V and 2 bases at J, with 16 bases between the two ends. In DNA, the CDR3 is TGTGCCAGCAGCCCGAGGGGGTGGGAAACCTACAATGAGCAGTTCTTC. Translated, it gives CASSPRGWETYNEQFF. Supplemented by reference TRBV9 and TRBJ2-1, the full variable domain reads DSGVTQTPKHLITATGQRVTLRCSPRSGDLSVYWYQQSLDQGLQFLIQYYNGEERAKGNILERFSAQQFPDLHSELNLSSLELGDSALYFCASSPRGWETYNEQFFGPGTRLTVL.

The V and J genes are TRBV6-6 and TRBJ1-1; D is unresolved. CDR3 length equals 14 residues. With 6 bases removed from V and 0 bases from J, the gap between germline ends came to 11 bases. The germline gives CDR1 MNHNY, CDR2 SVGAGI (reference sequence). In nucleotides, the CDR3 is TGTGCCAGCAGCCAGGACGGTATGAACACTGAAGCTTTCTTT. Translating it yields CASSQDGMNTEAFF.

The chain employs TRBV28 and TRBJ2-6, with 9 bases fitting TRBD1. Unmatched junction bases numbered 9, after V lost 3 bases and J lost 3 bases. CDR1 and CDR2 (germline): MDHEN, SYDVKM. This CDR3 has 18 amino acids. CDR3 residues: CASSFLGQGNVGANVLTF. The CDR3 DNA follows: TGTGCCAGCAGTTTCCTGGGACAGGGCAACGTTGGGGCCAACGTCCTGACTTTC.

The CDR3 is CASSLDGQNTEAFF. CDR3 nucleotides: TGTGCCAGCAGCTTGGACGGCCAGAACACTGAAGCTTTCTTT. The V and J genes are TRBV6-1 and TRBJ1-1, with D hard to call. Germline V gives CDR1 MNHNS, CDR2 SASEGT. This CDR3 has 14 amino acids. V was pared by 6 bases and J by 1 base, with 12 bases between.